This record concerns one T cell receptor (beta chain) sequence. This sample is part of a study of T-cell memory formation after mild COVID-19. Germline values: CDR1 SEHNR, CDR2 FQNEAQ (reference sequence). This CDR3 contains 14 residues. Trimming left V 5 bases short and J 1 base short, with 10 bases between. TCRdb ran MiXCR on the 5' RACE reads and lists one entry per CDR3 protein. The sample holds about 560,000 distinct CDR3 sequences; roughly 18% are singletons and the top ten take more than 10%. The sequencing sample was made of PBMCs or a T cell subset sorted from them (not recorded which). The rearrangement links TRBV7-9 to TRBJ2-3; no firm D call. The TCR comes from an adult woman who had mild COVID-19 (a few samples of this study predate the infection). Cell type and time point are not known. The CDR3 coding sequence is TGTGCCAGCAGCGTAAGAGTCGGCACAGATACGCAGTATTTT. It encodes CASSVRVGTDTQYF.